This T cell receptor beta chain derives from a study of blood T cells in healthy people across ages. Each sample used at least 6 million PBMCs. The CDR3 runs 16 residues. Per the germline V gene, CDR1 is SSHAT and CDR2 is FNYEAQ (reference sequence). A note on this clonotype: One end of the junction fails to match germline, which may point to a read error.

Then a second PCR, running roughly 7 to 12 cycles, was carried out with a sample-barcoded 5' primer and a J-beta primer mix. TCRdb fed the 5' RACE reads into MiXCR, producing one record per CDR3 protein. Of about 780,000 distinct CDR3 sequences listed, about 45% are singletons. The material sequenced was blood. The chain joins TRBV7-7 to TRBJ2-6; possible D gene TRBD2, 7 bases. The sequence derives from an elderly man in good health. The CDR3 reads CASSLGGEAGANVLTF. The DNA of the CDR3 is TGTGCTAGCAGCTTAGGGGGGGAGGCTGGGGCCAACGTCCTGACTTTC.